The 23 T cell receptor beta chains presented below share a single source sample, sequenced in a study of CD8+ T cells in alopecia areata. Extracted from the samples, RNA was reverse transcribed into cDNA to serve as the sequencing template. The assay was immunoSEQ multiplex PCR, and TCRdb's table has in-frame clones only and misses some. The sample holds about 150,000 clones; about three fifths are singletons and the top ten take about 4.4%. Sequencing input: CD4+ T cells sorted from blood. These receptor sequences come from a human donor in good health.

This rearrangement joins TRBV29-1 to TRBJ1-4, with no clear D. V was shortened by 4 bases and J by 10 bases, with 13 bases between the two germline ends. Looked up from germline, CDR1 is SQVTM and CDR2 is ANQGSEA. There are 12 residues in the CDR3. Here the CDR3 reads CSVGEGGGKLFF. CDR3 coding DNA: TGCAGCGTTGGGGAGGGAGGCGGAAAACTGTTTTTT. Full variable domain (rest looked up from reference TRBV29-1 and TRBJ1-4): SAVISQKPSRDICQRGTSLTIQCQVDSQVTMMFWYRQQPGQSLTLIATANQGSEATYESGFVIDKFPISRPNLTFSTLTVSNMSPEDSSIYLCSVGEGGGKLFFGSGTQLSVL.

The rearrangement links TRBV5-6 to TRBJ2-7; either TRBD1 or TRBD2 may supply D (5 bases each). This CDR3 comprises 14 residues. Germline values: CDR1 SGHDT, CDR2 YYEEEE. The germline V and J ends were trimmed by 2 bases and 0 bases, with 9 bases remaining between them. CDR3 DNA sequence: TGTGCCAGCAGCTTCGGGACGCACTCCTACGAGCAGTACTTC. Protein: CASSFGTHSYEQYF.

This clone occurred a few times. The chain has TRBV29-1 and TRBJ1-1; D is perhaps TRBD1 (5 bases). This CDR3 contains 13 residues. Trimming took off 6 bases at V and 4 bases at J, with 15 bases between the two ends. In germline, CDR1 is SQVTM, CDR2 ANQGSEA. CDR3 loop: CSVQFGGFTEAFF. DNA of the CDR3: TGCAGCGTCCAATTCGGGGGGTTCACTGAAGCTTTCTTT.

The chain carries TRBV30 and TRBJ2-4, with 9 bases lining up with TRBD1. J was trimmed by 2 bases and V by 3 bases; bases with no gene match: 14. Germline V gene data show CDR1 as GTSNPN and CDR2 as SVGIG (reference sequence). CDR3 length: 18 amino acids. CDR3: CAWSPRTGVLSTKNIQYF. The CDR3 nucleotides read TGTGCCTGGAGCCCCAGGACAGGGGTCCTCTCTACCAAAAACATTCAGTACTTC.

V is TRBV18 and J is TRBJ2-3, with D possibly TRBD1 on 6 matching bases. The CDR3 length is 16 residues. CDR1 KGHSH and CDR2 LQKENI come from the germline V gene. Trimming shortened V by 3 bases and J by 0 bases, and 13 bases separated the two germline ends. CDR3 loop: CASSPWTAHSTDTQYF. The CDR3 bases are TGTGCCAGCTCACCCTGGACAGCCCATAGCACAGATACGCAGTATTTT.

This clone was counted once. The CDR3 coding sequence is TGCGCCAGCAGCCAAGGGGCGGTAAATAGCAATCAGCCCCAGCATTTT. Translated, it gives CASSQGAVNSNQPQHF. J is TRBJ1-5 and V is TRBV4-1; D is unclear. The germline gives CDR1 MGHRA, CDR2 YSYEKL. The CDR3 covers 16 residues. V was shortened by 1 base and J by 0 bases, with 10 bases between the two germline ends.

Regarding this clone: The sample has other DNA sequences that encode this CDR3 too. The chain is built from TRBV9 and TRBJ1-1; D call uncertain. Germline V CDR1 and CDR2: SGDLS, YYNGEE. V was shortened by 2 bases and J by 1 base, with 6 bases between the two germline ends. This CDR3 comprises 13 residues. The CDR3 bases are TGTGCCAGCAGCGTCTTAGAGAACACTGAAGCTTTCTTT. Encoded protein: CASSVLENTEAFF.

This clone appeared a few times. The chain joins TRBV10-3 to TRBJ2-7, with 10 bases aligning to TRBD1. With 6 bases clipped from V and 2 bases from J, the junction kept 4 bases outside the gene matches. Germline CDR1 and CDR2: ENHRY and SYGVKD. The CDR3 has 14 residues. CDR3 sequence: CAIRPGTGAYEQYF. The CDR3 DNA follows: TGTGCCATCAGGCCCGGGACAGGGGCCTACGAGCAGTACTTC.

The rearrangement uses TRBV15 and TRBJ2-5; 10 bases are a match to TRBD1. The trim removed 4 bases at V and 2 bases at J, leaving 1 base unmatched. CDR1 LNHNV and CDR2 YYDKDF come from the germline V gene (reference sequence). The CDR3 loop spans 14 amino acids. This CDR3 is CATSKDRGQETQYF. In DNA form, the CDR3 reads TGTGCCACCAGCAAGGACAGGGGGCAAGAGACCCAGTACTTC.

In its sample, this clone was seen a few times. The chain recombines TRBV29-1 with TRBJ2-2, with a tentative D call TRBD2 (6 bases). Trimming stripped 7 bases from V and 6 bases from J, with 15 bases between. Germline assignment: CDR1 SQVTM and CDR2 ANQGSEA. The CDR3 totals 13 residues. The CDR3 sequence: CSGRRDMPGELFF. CDR3 nucleotides: TGCAGCGGCCGGAGGGATATGCCCGGGGAGCTGTTTTTT.

This chain links TRBV18 with TRBJ2-1, with D unresolved. Trimming took 2 bases from V and 15 from J, leaving 17 bases between them. The CDR3 runs 13 residues. Germline-derived CDR1 and CDR2 are KGHSH and LQKENI. CDR3 nucleotide sequence: TGTGCCAGCTCACCAAGCCACGTAGATGGTACGTTCTTC. Its protein is CASSPSHVDGTFF.

Written as DNA, the CDR3 is TGCAGCGCCTCAGGTAGCGGGAGGACAGATACGCAGTATTTT. This codes for CSASGSGRTDTQYF. The rearrangement links TRBV29-1 to TRBJ2-3; TRBD2 agrees at 10 bases. This CDR3 comprises 14 residues. Germline-derived CDR1 and CDR2 are SQVTM and ANQGSEA. Trimming took 7 bases from V and 3 from J; bases not matched to a gene: 7.

This rearrangement joins TRBV25-1 to TRBJ1-2; D is ambiguous. The CDR3 sequence is 13 residues long. Germline V gene data show CDR1 as MGHDK and CDR2 as SYGVNS. V was clipped by 1 base and J by 0 bases, with 3 bases between them. The DNA for the CDR3 is TGTGCCAGCAGTGAATCACCTAACTATGGCTACACCTTC. Translating it yields CASSESPNYGYTF.

This clone was seen only a few times. V is TRBV7-6 and J is TRBJ2-6; 8 bases match TRBD2. This CDR3 region has 20 residues. Germline V gene sequence: CDR1 SGHVS, CDR2 FNYEAQ. The J segment lost 1 base and the V segment lost 0 bases, leaving 11 bases of the junction unmatched. The CDR3, as DNA: TGTGCCAGCAGCTTAGCGCCTGCGGTAGCGGGGAGGTCTGGGGCCAACGTCCTGACTTTC. Its translation: CASSLAPAVAGRSGANVLTF.

This clone came up once. V usage is TRBV4-1 and J usage is TRBJ1-5; no firm D call. V lost 0 bases and J lost 7, with 7 bases in between. The CDR3 is made up of 13 amino acids. Germline loops: CDR1 MGHRA, CDR2 YSYEKL. CDR3 loop: CASSQEPSQPQHF. In nucleotides, the CDR3 is TGCGCCAGCAGCCAAGAACCCTCCCAGCCCCAGCATTTT.

This rearrangement joins TRBV29-1 to TRBJ2-1; D unclear. Germline V gene lookup returns CDR1 SQVTM and CDR2 ANQGSEA. V shed 6 bases and J shed 6 bases, with 12 bases lying between them. There are 12 residues in the CDR3. The CDR3 DNA follows: TGCAGCGTCCTGACCTCCCCCAATGAGCAGTTCTTC. Its translation: CSVLTSPNEQFF.

This clone was seen a handful of times. The V gene is TRBV28, the J gene TRBJ2-7, with 7 bases identical to TRBD2. This CDR3 is built from 15 residues. The germline CDR1 and CDR2 sequences are MDHEN and SYDVKM. The V segment lost 2 bases and the J segment 5 bases; nucleotides outside the gene matches: 9. The CDR3 nucleotides read TGTGCCAGCAGTTTAGCGGGAGTGGGGGGTAACGAGCAGTACTTC. It specifies CASSLAGVGGNEQYF.

This clone was counted only a few times. The chain has TRBV7-9 and TRBJ1-4, with a possible D match to TRBD1 (5 bases). The CDR3 is 14 residues long. CDR1 and CDR2 (germline): SEHNR, FQNEAQ (reference sequence). The germline V and J ends were trimmed by 7 bases and 7 bases, with 16 bases remaining between them. In DNA, the CDR3 is TGTGCCAGCACCTCCGGGGGGTTGGGTGAAAAACTGTTTTTT. Translated: CASTSGGLGEKLFF.

The chain links TRBV29-1 to TRBJ2-1, with D possibly TRBD1 on 6 matching bases. V shed 6 bases and J shed 5 bases, with 14 bases lying between them. The V gene's germline CDR1 is SQVTM and CDR2 ANQGSEA. The CDR3 runs 13 residues. The CDR3: CSVARTANNEQFF. CDR3 bases: TGCAGCGTGGCCCGGACAGCCAACAATGAGCAGTTCTTC.

The genes are TRBV27 and TRBJ1-3; no firm D call. V dropped 0 bases and J dropped 4 bases, with 10 bases sitting between them. The length of the CDR3 is 15 residues. CDR1 MNHEY and CDR2 SMNVEV come from the germline V gene (reference sequence). The chain's CDR3 is CASSLSGVMGNTIYF. The CDR3 DNA is TGTGCCAGCAGTTTATCTGGCGTTATGGGAAACACCATATATTTT.

The chain links TRBV7-9 to TRBJ2-2; 7 bases fit TRBD2. The CDR3 spans 15 residues. V gave up 3 bases and J gave up 3 bases; unmatched junction bases: 4. CDR1 is SEHNR, CDR2 FQNEAQ, per germline (reference sequence). CDR3 sequence: CASSFRTSDTGELFF. Written as DNA, the CDR3 is TGTGCCAGCAGCTTCAGAACTAGCGACACCGGGGAGCTGTTTTTT.

There are a few counts of this clone. The chain has TRBV2 and TRBJ2-1, with D tentatively TRBD2 (6 bases). Trimming stripped 6 bases from V and 0 bases from J, with 9 bases between. The CDR3 is made up of 14 amino acids. Germline CDR1 and CDR2: SNHLY and FYNNEI. The CDR3 sequence: CASRGDSSYNEQFF. The CDR3 nucleotides are TGTGCCAGCAGGGGGGACTCCTCCTACAATGAGCAGTTCTTC.

This clone appeared a few times. The chain carries TRBV7-9 and TRBJ2-7; 9 bases align to TRBD1. CDR3 size: 14 residues. The ends lost 6 bases at V and 6 bases at J; junction bases unmatched: 9. Germline V gene data show CDR1 as SEHNR and CDR2 as FQNEAQ (reference sequence). The CDR3 sequence: CASRKPGQGGEQYF. CDR3 nucleotide sequence: TGTGCCAGCAGGAAACCGGGACAGGGCGGCGAGCAGTACTTC.